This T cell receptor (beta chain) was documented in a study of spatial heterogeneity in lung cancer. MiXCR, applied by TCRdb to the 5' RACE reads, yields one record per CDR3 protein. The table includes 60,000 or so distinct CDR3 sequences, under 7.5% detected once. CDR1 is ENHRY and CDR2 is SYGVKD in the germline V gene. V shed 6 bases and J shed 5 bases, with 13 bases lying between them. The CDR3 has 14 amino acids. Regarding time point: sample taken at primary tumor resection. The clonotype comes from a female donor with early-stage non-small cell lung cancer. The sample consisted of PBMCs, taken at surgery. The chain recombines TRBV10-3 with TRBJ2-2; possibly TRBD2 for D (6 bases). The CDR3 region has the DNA TGTGCCATCAGCCCGGACTATACTACCGGGGAGCTGTTTTTT. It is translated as CAISPDYTTGELFF.